This T cell receptor (beta chain) was identified in a study of T cell repertoires in cytomegalovirus infection. Turning to the study itself: CMV infection together with matching HLA type was indicated by public TCR beta signatures.

Per germline, CDR1 SGHVS and CDR2 FQNEAQ. This CDR3 region has 19 residues. Deletions cut 4 bases from V and 2 bases from J, with 21 bases between. Study-wide results and caveats: It was HLA-C-restricted CMV-specific TCR beta clonotypes that dominated the response ex vivo.

TCRdb ran MiXCR on the reads and lists one entry per CDR3 protein. The sample lists about 500,000 distinct CDR3 sequences, roughly 34% occurring once. Ten or more counts support this clonotype. Its antigen is unidentified. The clonotype was recovered from a human donor in good health (CMV status not recorded). Some clones in this sample may be carry-over from other donors' samples. The V call is TRBV7-8, the J call TRBJ2-6; unclear D gene. This material consisted of cultured PBMCs, taken from culture after CMV antigen stimulation. The CDR3 nucleotides are TGTGCCAGCAGCTCGAGGCGATCGGACCCCATGGCTGGGGCCAACGTCCTGACTTTC. It encodes CASSSRRSDPMAGANVLTF. Drawing the rest from reference TRBV7-8 and TRBJ2-6, the complete variable domain is GAGVSQSPRYKVAKRGQDVALRCDPISGHVSLFWYQQALGQGPEFLTYFQNEAQLDKSGLPSDRFFAERPEGSVSTLKIQRTQQEDSAVYLCASSSRRSDPMAGANVLTFGAGSRLTVL.